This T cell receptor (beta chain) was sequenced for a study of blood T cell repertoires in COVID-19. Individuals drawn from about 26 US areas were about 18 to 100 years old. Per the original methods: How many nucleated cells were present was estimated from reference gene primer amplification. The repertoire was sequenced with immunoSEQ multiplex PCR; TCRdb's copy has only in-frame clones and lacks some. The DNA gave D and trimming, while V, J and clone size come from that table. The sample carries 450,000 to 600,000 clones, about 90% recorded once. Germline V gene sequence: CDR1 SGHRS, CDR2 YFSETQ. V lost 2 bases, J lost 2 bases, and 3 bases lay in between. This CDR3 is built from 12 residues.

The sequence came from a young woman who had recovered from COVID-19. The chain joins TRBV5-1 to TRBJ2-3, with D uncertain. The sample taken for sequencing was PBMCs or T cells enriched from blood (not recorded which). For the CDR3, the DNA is TGCGCCAGCAGCTTCCTCACAGATACGCAGTATTTT. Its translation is CASSFLTDTQYF.